This T cell receptor beta chain originates from a study of early T cells in non-severe SARS-CoV-2 infection. Whole-study context: With bulk RNA from unsorted whole blood as input, sequencing yielded unpaired chains.

Attachment of unique molecular identifiers was made to individual cDNA molecules. TCRdb reanalysed the 5' RACE reads using MiXCR and keeps one entry per CDR3 protein. The sample shows approximately 79,000 distinct CDR3 sequences, approximately 13% of them seen only once. From germline, CDR1 is SEHNR and CDR2 FQNEAQ (reference sequence). This CDR3 is 14 amino acids long. Trimming removed 2 bases from V and 4 bases from J, with 11 bases in between. What was sequenced was whole blood. The source is an adult who was a healthcare worker with PCR-confirmed SARS-CoV-2 infection or an uninfected control (not recorded which). The J gene is TRBJ1-1, the V gene TRBV7-9; weak D call: TRBD1 (5 bases). CDR3 sequence reads: CASSLRGAGTEAFF. CDR3 sequence (DNA): TGTGCCAGCAGCTTAAGGGGCGCTGGCACTGAAGCTTTCTTT.